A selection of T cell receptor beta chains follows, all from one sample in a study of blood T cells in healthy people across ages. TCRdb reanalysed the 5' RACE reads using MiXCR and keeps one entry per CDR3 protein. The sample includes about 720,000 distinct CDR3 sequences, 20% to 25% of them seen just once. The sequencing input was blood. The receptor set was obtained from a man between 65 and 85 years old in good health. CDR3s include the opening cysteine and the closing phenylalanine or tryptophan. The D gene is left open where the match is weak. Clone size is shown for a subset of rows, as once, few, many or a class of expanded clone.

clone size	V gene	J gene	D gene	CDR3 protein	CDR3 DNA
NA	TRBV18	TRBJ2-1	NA	CASSSQGPTNSYNEQFF	TGTGCCAGCTCATCGCAGGGACCGACAAACTCCTACAATGAGCAGTTCTTC
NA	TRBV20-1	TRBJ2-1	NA	CSARTFGTHRRDEQFF	TGCAGTGCTAGAACTTTTGGGACCCACCGTCGGGATGAGCAGTTCTTC
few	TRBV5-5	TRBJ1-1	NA	CASSLAVTGSTEAFF	TGTGCCAGCAGCTTGGCGGTGACAGGCAGCACTGAAGCTTTCTTT
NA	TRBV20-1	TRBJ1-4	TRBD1	CSVQGTLNEKLFF	TGCAGTGTACAGGGGACCCTTAATGAAAAACTGTTTTTT
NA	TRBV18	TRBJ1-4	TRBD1	CASSPLSGGRNEKLFF	TGCGCCAGCTCACCACTCTCAGGGGGCAGAAATGAAAAACTGTTTTTT
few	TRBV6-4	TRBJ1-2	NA	CASRADSNYGYTF	TGTGCCAGCAGAGCGGACAGTAACTATGGCTACACCTTC
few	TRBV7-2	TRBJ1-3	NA	CASSAERPMVSGNTIYF	TGTGCCAGCAGCGCCGAGCGGCCCATGGTCTCTGGAAACACCATATATTTT
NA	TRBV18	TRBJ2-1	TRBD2	CASSPSYQRELSEQFF	TGTGCCAGCTCACCATCTTACCAGCGGGAGCTGAGTGAGCAGTTCTTC
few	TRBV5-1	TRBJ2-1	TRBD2	CASSSELSTSGVEQFF	TGCGCCAGCAGCTCGGAGCTCTCGACTAGCGGGGTCGAGCAGTTCTTC
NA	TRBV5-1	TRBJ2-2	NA	CASNLGGNTGELFF	TGCGCCAGCAACCTGGGAGGGAACACCGGGGAGCTGTTTTTT
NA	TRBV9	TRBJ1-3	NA	CASSVGPSGGTGNTIYF	TGTGCCAGCAGCGTAGGCCCCTCAGGTGGTACTGGAAACACCATATATTTT
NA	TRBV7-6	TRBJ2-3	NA	CASSLLAAGVTDTQYF	TGTGCCAGCAGCTTACTGGCGGCTGGAGTCACAGATACGCAGTATTTT
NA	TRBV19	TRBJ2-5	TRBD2	CASRTGTSGDGETQYF	TGTGCCAGTAGGACGGGGACTAGCGGAGACGGGGAGACCCAGTACTTC
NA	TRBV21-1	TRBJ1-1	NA	CASPGQRNMNTEAFF	TGTGCCAGCCCGGGACAAAGGAACATGAACACTGAAGCTTTCTTT
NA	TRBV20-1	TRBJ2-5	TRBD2	CSARPAGDSQETQYF	TGCAGTGCTAGACCCGCGGGGGATTCCCAAGAGACCCAGTACTTC
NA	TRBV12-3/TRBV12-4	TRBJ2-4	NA	CASSLTTRSKNIQYF	TGTGCCAGCAGTTTGACGACTAGGTCCAAAAACATTCAGTACTTC
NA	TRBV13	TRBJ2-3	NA	CASSFALREADTQYF	TGTGCCAGCAGCTTTGCGTTACGGGAAGCAGATACGCAGTATTTT
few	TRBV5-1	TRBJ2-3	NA	CASSLGTGASTDTQYF	TGCGCCAGCAGCTTGGGGACGGGGGCGAGCACAGATACGCAGTATTTT
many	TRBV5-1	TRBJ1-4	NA	CASSLQALNEKLFF	TGCGCCAGCAGCTTACAGGCCCTTAATGAAAAACTGTTTTTT
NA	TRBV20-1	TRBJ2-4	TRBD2	CSARDHVTGGYIQYF	TGCAGTGCTAGAGATCACGTGACGGGGGGTTACATTCAGTACTTC
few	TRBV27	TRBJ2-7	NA	CASRAPALEQYF	TGTGCCAGCAGGGCCCCAGCTTTGGAGCAGTACTTC
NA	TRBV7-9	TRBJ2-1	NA	CASSLAFVGDAFF	TGTGCCAGCAGCTTAGCCTTCGTGGGAGACGCATTCTTC
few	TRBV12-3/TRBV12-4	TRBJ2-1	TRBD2	CASSLVPLAGAYNEQFF	TGTGCCAGCAGTTTAGTTCCGCTAGCGGGAGCCTACAATGAGCAGTTCTTC
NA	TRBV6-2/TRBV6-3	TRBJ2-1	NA	CASSYQVLDYYNEQFF	TGTGCCAGCAGTTACCAGGTCCTCGACTACTACAATGAGCAGTTCTTC
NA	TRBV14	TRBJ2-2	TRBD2	CASSQDSSGRTLTRTGELFF	TGTGCCAGCAGCCAAGATTCTAGCGGACGTACCCTTACCCGTACCGGGGAGCTGTTTTTT
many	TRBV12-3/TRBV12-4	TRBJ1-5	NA	CASTGDTDNQPQHF	TGTGCCAGCACCGGGGACACGGACAATCAGCCCCAGCATTTT
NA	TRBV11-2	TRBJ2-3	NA	CASSDSVTSTDTQYF	TGTGCCAGCAGCGATTCCGTTACTAGCACAGATACGCAGTATTTT
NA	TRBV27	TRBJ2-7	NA	CASSSLPAYEQYF	TGTGCCAGCAGTTCTCTGCCAGCCTACGAGCAGTACTTC
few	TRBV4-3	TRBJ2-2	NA	CASSQGTGFTGELFF	TGCGCCAGCAGCCAAGGTACAGGCTTCACCGGGGAGCTGTTTTTT
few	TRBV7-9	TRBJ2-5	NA	CASIGWRAPQETQYF	TGTGCCAGCATTGGTTGGAGGGCCCCACAAGAGACCCAGTACTTC
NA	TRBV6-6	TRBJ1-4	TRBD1	CASRYPGQDEKLFF	TGTGCCAGCAGATATCCGGGACAGGATGAAAAACTGTTTTTT
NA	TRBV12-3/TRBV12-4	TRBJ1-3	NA	CASGTGIPGNTIYF	TGTGCCAGCGGAACAGGGATCCCTGGAAACACCATATATTTT
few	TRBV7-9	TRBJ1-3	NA	CASSVGDGNTIYF	TGTGCCAGCAGCGTCGGCGATGGAAACACCATATATTTT
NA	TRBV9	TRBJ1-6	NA	CASSIGTKRSPLHF	TGTGCCAGCAGCATAGGGACGAAGCGGTCACCCCTCCACTTT
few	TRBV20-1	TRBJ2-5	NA	CSAGDSQETQYF	TGCAGTGCGGGGGACTCCCAAGAGACCCAGTACTTC
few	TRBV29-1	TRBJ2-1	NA	CSVEDAGTQFF	TGCAGCGTTGAGGATGCGGGGACGCAGTTCTTC
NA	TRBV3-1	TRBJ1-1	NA	CASSPWVGRVNTEAFF	TGTGCCAGCAGCCCCTGGGTGGGCAGGGTGAACACTGAAGCTTTCTTT
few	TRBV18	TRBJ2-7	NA	CASSPHSDSEQYF	TGTGCCAGCTCACCACACTCGGATTCGGAGCAGTACTTC
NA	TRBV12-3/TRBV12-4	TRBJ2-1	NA	CASRGAGGLDEQFF	TGTGCCAGCAGAGGGGCAGGGGGGTTGGATGAGCAGTTCTTC
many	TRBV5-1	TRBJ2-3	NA	CASRESTDTQYF	TGTGCCAGCAGGGAGAGCACAGATACGCAGTATTTT
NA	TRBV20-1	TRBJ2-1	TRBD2	CSAREASGRGGFDNEQFF	TGCAGTGCTAGAGAGGCTAGCGGGAGAGGGGGGTTCGACAATGAGCAGTTCTTC